This T cell receptor beta chain was sequenced in a study of blood T cell repertoires in COVID-19. The germline CDR1 and CDR2 sequences are SGHAT and FQNNGV. The CDR3 is made up of 15 amino acids. V lost 5 bases and J lost 4, with 15 bases in between. The repertoire was sequenced with immunoSEQ multiplex PCR; TCRdb's copy has only in-frame clones and lacks some. The sample has around 140,000 clones, roughly 84% seen once. Sequencing was performed on peripheral blood. The rearrangement uses TRBV11-2 and TRBJ2-1, with D possibly being TRBD2 (6 bases). The receptor's source is a man aged 60 to 75 with active or convalescent COVID-19. The CDR3 region is CASSPPGLKYNEQFF. The CDR3 region has the DNA TGTGCCAGCAGCCCGCCGGGACTGAAGTACAATGAGCAGTTCTTC.